The 6 T cell receptor beta chains below come from one sample, sequenced in a study of blood T cell repertoires in COVID-19. Clones were read by immunoSEQ multiplex PCR, and TCRdb kept only the in-frame ones, dropping some. The sample holds roughly 80,000 clones, over 75% seen once. Sequencing was carried out using peripheral blood. The receptors were sampled from a man older than 75 with acute or convalescent COVID-19.

The chain combines TRBV30 with TRBJ1-3, with 7 bases aligning to TRBD1. CDR1 and CDR2 from the germline V gene are GTSNPN and SVGIG (reference sequence). The trim removed 5 bases at V and 2 bases at J, leaving 9 bases unmatched. The CDR3 has 15 amino acids. The CDR3 DNA sequence: TGTGCCTGGGGCCGCCCTACAGGGGCTGGAAACACCATATATTTT. This codes for CAWGRPTGAGNTIYF.

The chain has TRBV21-1 and TRBJ2-7; the tabulated D call, TRBD1, remains unverified against the DNA. TRBV21-1 is labeled a pseudogene. The CDR3 totals 16 residues. CDR3: CASSKAPDRGAAEQYF. DNA of the CDR3: TGTGCCAGCAGCAAAGCACCCGACAGGGGAGCGGCCGAGCAGTACTTC.

The rearrangement joins TRBV12-3 or TRBV12-4 to TRBJ1-2; no clear D. The CDR3 is made up of 12 amino acids. Deletions cut 5 bases from V and 14 bases from J, with 18 bases between. In DNA, the CDR3 is TGTGCCAGCAGTCTCCCTGGCAACCGCCCGACCTTC. It translates to CASSLPGNRPTF.

The J gene is TRBJ1-2, the V gene TRBV5-1, with D possibly matching TRBD1 (6 bases). Trimming took off 0 bases at V and 7 bases at J, with 10 bases between the two ends. The CDR3 spans 13 residues. Germline values: CDR1 SGHRS, CDR2 YFSETQ. The CDR3 DNA is TGCGCCAGCAGCTTGGACAGGGTTGGTGGCTACACCTTC. This gives the protein CASSLDRVGGYTF. The whole variable domain, filled in from reference TRBV5-1 and TRBJ1-2, reads KAGVTQTPRYLIKTRGQQVTLSCSPISGHRSVSWYQQTPGQGLQFLFEYFSETQRNKGNFPGRFSGRQFSNSRSEMNVSTLELGDSALYLCASSLDRVGGYTFGSGTRLTVV.

This clone has just a few counts. This sequence joins TRBV19 and TRBJ2-3; no clear D. Germline CDR1 and CDR2: LNHDA and SQIVND (reference sequence). The V end lost 3 bases, the J end lost 4 bases, and 11 bases lay between the germline ends. The CDR3 runs to 14 residues. DNA for the CDR3: TGTGCCAGTAGTATTATTCAAGAGTCAGATACGCAGTATTTT. It encodes CASSIIQESDTQYF.

The chain is built from TRBV29-1 and TRBJ2-1, with 8 bases aligning to TRBD2. V lost 3 bases to trimming and J lost 4 bases; unmatched junction nucleotides: 17. CDR3 size: 18 residues. Germline values: CDR1 SQVTM, CDR2 ANQGSEA. As DNA, the CDR3 is TGCAGCGTTGATCCAAGTAGGGCTAGCGGGCGAACTTACAATGAGCAGTTCTTC. Translation gives CSVDPSRASGRTYNEQFF.